The present T cell receptor (beta chain) was sequenced within a study of CD8 T cells in Susac syndrome. Study results and caveats: Acknowledgment was made by the study that its TCR sequencing and HLA analysis involved a relatively small number of individuals.

Details on this clonotype: The antigen remains unidentified.

Germline-derived CDR1 and CDR2 are LNHNV and YYDKDF (reference sequence). Trimming left V 3 bases short and J 2 bases short, with 14 bases between. The CDR3 runs to 16 residues. Random hexamers were used to reverse transcribe the RNA input (about 0.45 to 1 ug). TCRdb used MiXCR to reprocess the immunoSEQ multiplex PCR reads, holding one entry per CDR3 protein. Of under 200,000 distinct CDR3 sequences in the sample, 85% to 95% are singletons; the top ten hold around 0.15%. The chain combines TRBV15 with TRBJ2-1; unclear D gene. The sample comprised CD8+ T cells from PBMCs. The receptor was derived from a human donor with multiple sclerosis. CDR3 bases: TGTGCCACCAGCAGGCACGAGGAACCAGCCTACAATGAGCAGTTCTTC. Its protein is CATSRHEEPAYNEQFF.